The T cell receptor (beta chain) under discussion was sequenced for a study of T cells in Graves' hyperthyroidism and ophthalmopathy. Amplification of TCR beta CDR3 regions used RNA as the template. HTBI primers drove first-round RT-PCR of the TCR CDR3. TCRdb fed the multiplex PCR reads into MiXCR, producing one record per CDR3 protein. The sample shows fewer than 650,000 distinct CDR3 sequences, approximately 49% of them seen only once. Germline CDR1 SGHRS, CDR2 YFSETQ. The CDR3 totals 14 residues. This clonotype occurred once. Being one base from a much bigger clone, this may be a read error. Diagnoses were established using clinical symptoms, serum thyroxine and TRAb, thyroid ultrasound and orbital computed tomography.

This clonotype originated in an adult woman with Graves' disease, either hyperthyroidism or ophthalmopathy (not recorded which). Sequenced sample: peripheral blood or thyroid tissue (not recorded which). The J gene is TRBJ2-7, the V gene TRBV5-1; 8 bases agree with TRBD2. For the CDR3, the DNA is TGCGCCAGCAGCTCGGGGACTAGGGGCTACGAGCGGTACTTC. This encodes CASSSGTRGYERYF.